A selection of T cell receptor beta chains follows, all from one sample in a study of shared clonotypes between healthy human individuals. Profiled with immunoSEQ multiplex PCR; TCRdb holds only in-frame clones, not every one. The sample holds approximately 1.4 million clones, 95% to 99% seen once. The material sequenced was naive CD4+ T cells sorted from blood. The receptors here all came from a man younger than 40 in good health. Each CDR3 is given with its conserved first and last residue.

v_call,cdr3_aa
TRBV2,CASSRDRAGTGELFF
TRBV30,CAWRVRGSGEKLFF
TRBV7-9,CASGSMQGQDGGYTF
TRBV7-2,CASSLGYNTEAFF
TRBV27,CASRIAGTGRTGELFF
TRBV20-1,CSARAPGGQYF
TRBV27,CASSFRGYEQYF
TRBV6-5,CASSYLRRTDTQYF
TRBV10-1,CASSEWKASGFRYQPQHF
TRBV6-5,CASSRRANEQFF
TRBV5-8,CASSLAGGRRNEKLFF
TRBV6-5,CASQPSGRRRDEQFF
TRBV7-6,CASSLVSGTGELFF
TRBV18,CASSPPSYNEQFF
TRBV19,CASSLGVGDTQYF
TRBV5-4,CASSLDAVRAQETQYF
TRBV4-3,CASSQVVTARSTDTQYF
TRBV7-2,CASSLDAAGRVYNEQFF
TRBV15,CATSRGQGNGYTF
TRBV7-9,CASSSLAYVGELFF
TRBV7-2,CASSTPRQVHYGYTF
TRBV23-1,CASSQGRLNPGELFF
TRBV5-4,CASSLAGGRRLYEQYF
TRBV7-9,CASSLESGWPQHF
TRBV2,CASSDRSLANTGELFF
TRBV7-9,CASSSLGQYEQYF
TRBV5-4,CASTNSSGRNNEQFF
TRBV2,CASSLGTVNTGELFF
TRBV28,CASSLALFTGYTF
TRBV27,CASSLLAYSTTEKLFF
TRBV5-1,CASRSTGAGETEAFF
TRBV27,CASSLRLLRVDEQFF
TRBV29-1,CSVRFYRGETQYF
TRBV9,CASSVTRLAGYNEQFF
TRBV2,CASVKGVLPGGEQYF
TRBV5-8,CASSLGGADTQYF
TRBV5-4,CASSLEGYTGELFF
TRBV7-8,CASSLRESTEAFF
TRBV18,CASSPGSGEETQYF
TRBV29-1,CSVKGISGIDKYNEQFF
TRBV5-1,CASSWPLLAGNTGELFF
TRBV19,CASSIVRTASNQPQHF
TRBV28,CASSQQGTTGLAKNIQYF
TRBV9,CASSVALTYGYTF
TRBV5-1,CASSPRREIPYEQYF
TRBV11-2,CASSLGGLAVYNEQFF
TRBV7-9,CASKRQRGYQPQHF
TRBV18,CASSSQRESDTQYF